The clone carrying this T cell receptor beta chain turned up a few times. Its antigen is not identified. These data originate in a study of blood T cells in healthy people across ages. Study-level results: Whereas aged donors had fewer naive CD4+ cells, long-lived donors had more of them and higher diversity.

For the second PCR, which ran for 7 to 11 cycles, a sample-barcoded 5' primer and a J-beta primer mix were used. TCRdb redid the calling of the 5' RACE reads with MiXCR, one entry per CDR3 protein. Counted here are about 1.8 million distinct CDR3 sequences, about 50% occurring once; the ten biggest clones make up about 2.1%. CDR3 length: 15 residues. The V gene's germline CDR1 is MGHRA and CDR2 YSYEKL. J gave up 1 base and V 4 bases, and 6 bases lay outside the gene matches. This receptor was taken from a woman in her 40s in good health. The chain recombines TRBV4-1 with TRBJ2-7; 8 bases match TRBD1. The specimen sequenced was blood. DNA for the CDR3: TGCGCCAGCAGCCGCGCAGGGGGCCCGTCCTACGAGCAGTACTTC. It yields the protein CASSRAGGPSYEQYF.